This T cell receptor beta chain was obtained from a study of blood T cell repertoires in COVID-19 (dated by TCRdb to the early 2020s). The study in broad terms: Samples from collaborators originated in the United States, Italy and Spain and spanned both the acute and convalescent phases of COVID-19. Where HLA class I and class II types were available, the types were taken from metadata supplied by the sample provider, not from assay-based typing. The material from the prospective study consisted of cDNA or gDNA derived from T cells, B-cell-depleted T cells, or PBMCs. Samples came from the ongoing ImmuneRACE study (first 160 participants) plus 1,254 subjects from 6 global collaborators. Sample metadata almost always included a de-identified subject ID, COVID-19 status, age in years and sex. Deeply sampled blood TCRbeta repertoires from subjects exposed to, actively infected with, or recovered from COVID-19 were included in the dataset. A freely available public database, intended as a resource for researchers studying the immune response to SARS-CoV-2, is where the repertoires were released.

TCRbeta CDR3 regions were amplified from genomic DNA using the immunoSEQ Assay, a bias-controlled multiplex PCR. On the authors' methods: Nucleated cell counts per sample were estimated from amplification of reference gene primers within the assay. Sequence reads were collapsed and filtered to measure the absolute abundance of every unique TCRbeta CDR3 rearrangement. Productive Simpson clonality was computed per sample as the square root of Simpson's diversity index over productive rearrangements. The immuneACCESS repertoire file appears here via TCRdb, limited to in-frame rearrangements. These files lack a portion of the clones; in checked studies, under half of the deficit traces to unresolved V genes, and the cause of the others is not known. V, J and clone size reflect that table, while D and trimming were determined from the DNA. Present in this sample are under 150,000 clones, around four fifths of which were seen just once. 2.5% to 3% of the sample is held by the ten biggest clonotypes.

Summary of the overall study and its limitations: The amount of clinical and demographic metadata varied by source and participant and was provided uncurated.

The collaborating institutions used their own protocols to collect whole blood in K2EDTA tubes. For TCRbeta analysis, collaborators shipped samples in one of three forms: frozen whole blood, isolated PBMCs, or DNA extracted from either of those sample types. On this clone itself: This receptor's antigen is unknown. No much larger clonotype is one base removed from it; base qualities were not supplied.

The specimen was peripheral blood. The clonotype was recovered from a woman aged 40 to 50 with active or convalescent COVID-19.

The CDR3 region reads CASSEGLAGYNEQFF. DNA sequence: TGTGCCAGCTCAGAAGGACTAGCGGGCTACAATGAGCAGTTCTTC. The V gene is TRBV18 and the J gene is TRBJ2-1; 11 nucleotides in the junction match TRBD2. From the cysteine up to the phenylalanine, the CDR3 has a length of 15 residues. The read is trimmed to its CDR3 DNA, 45 bases read in frame from base 1. As encoded in the germline V gene, CDR1 is KGHSH while CDR2 is LQKENI. Unmatched junction bases come to 3, with V trimmed by 5 bases and J by 3 bases. The CDR3, completed at both ends by the reference TRBV18 and TRBJ2-1 genes, gives the full variable domain NAGVMQNPRHLVRRRGQEARLRCSPMKGHSHVYWYRQLPEEGLKFMVYLQKENIIDESGMPKERFSAEFPKEGPSILRIQQVVRGDSAAYFCASSEGLAGYNEQFFGPGTRLTVL.